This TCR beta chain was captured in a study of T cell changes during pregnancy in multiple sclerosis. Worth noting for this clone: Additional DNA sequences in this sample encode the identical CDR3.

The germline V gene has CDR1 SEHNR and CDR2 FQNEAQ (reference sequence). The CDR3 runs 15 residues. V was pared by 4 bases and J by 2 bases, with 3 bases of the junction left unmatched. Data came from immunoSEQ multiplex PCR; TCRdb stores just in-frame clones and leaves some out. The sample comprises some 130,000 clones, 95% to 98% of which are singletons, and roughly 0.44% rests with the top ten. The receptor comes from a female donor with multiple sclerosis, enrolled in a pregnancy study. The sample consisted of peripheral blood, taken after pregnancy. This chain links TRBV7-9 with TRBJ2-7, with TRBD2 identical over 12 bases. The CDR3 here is CASSSPSGRAYEQYF. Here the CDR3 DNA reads TGTGCCAGCAGCTCCCCTAGCGGGAGGGCCTACGAGCAGTACTTC. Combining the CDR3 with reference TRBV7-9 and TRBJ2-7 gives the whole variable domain DTGVSQNPRHKITKRGQNVTFRCDPISEHNRLYWYRQTLGQGPEFLTYFQNEAQLEKSRLLSDRFSAERPKGSFSTLEIQRTEQGDSAMYLCASSSPSGRAYEQYFGPGTRLTVT.